This T cell receptor beta chain was recovered during a study of cytomegalovirus exposure and HLA in healthy donors. Study-wide results and caveats: Analysis performed later found about 18,000 TCR beta sequences associated with HLA alleles at 0.05 false discovery rate.

A word on this clone: Its antigen is undetermined.

With 60 Vbeta and 13 Jbeta primers, the PCR was carried out. Generated by immunoSEQ multiplex PCR, the TCRdb table keeps only in-frame clones and is missing some. Of about 160,000 clones in the sample, around four fifths were seen once. Germline V gene lookup returns CDR1 SGHTA and CDR2 FQGNSA. The CDR3 covers 16 residues. Trimming cost V 6 bases and J 3 bases, with 18 bases left between them. The sequencing sample was made of PBMCs. This receptor was taken from a woman between 50 and 59 years old in good health and CMV-seronegative. The V call is TRBV7-2, the J call TRBJ1-3; D possibly corresponds to TRBD1 (6 bases). The CDR3 sequence is CASSPSPGQLGNTIYF. In DNA form, the CDR3 reads TGTGCCAGCAGTCCCTCACCGGGACAACTTGGAAACACCATATATTTT.